Shown below are 12 T cell receptor beta chains from a single sample sequenced in a study of CD8 T cells in Susac syndrome. Random hexamers were used to reverse transcribe about 0.5 to 1 ug of RNA. MiXCR, run by TCRdb on the immunoSEQ multiplex PCR reads, gives a single entry per CDR3 protein. This sample has about 140,000 distinct CDR3 sequences, with 95% found just once. The sequenced sample consisted of CD4+ T cells from PBMCs. The source of these receptors is a human donor with Susac syndrome.

This sequence joins TRBV27 and TRBJ2-1; 11 bases are a match to TRBD1. Trimming at V came to 2 bases and at J to 6 bases, leaving 0 bases not matched to a gene. From germline, CDR1 is MNHEY and CDR2 SMNVEV (reference sequence). The CDR3 runs to 14 residues. The CDR3 protein is CASSLGTGGNEQFF. The CDR3, as DNA: TGTGCCAGCAGTTTAGGGACAGGGGGCAATGAGCAGTTCTTC.

The chain joins TRBV9 to TRBJ2-3; D might be TRBD2 (5 bases). Germline assignment: CDR1 SGDLS and CDR2 YYNGEE. The V end was cut by 1 base, the J end by 4 bases, with 16 bases between. The CDR3 runs 16 residues. This CDR3 reads CASSVLGRTGADTQYF. CDR3 bases: TGTGCCAGCAGCGTATTGGGGAGAACGGGCGCAGATACGCAGTATTTT.

The gene calls are TRBV30 and TRBJ2-7, with a possible D match to TRBD2 (5 bases). Germline V gene lookup returns CDR1 GTSNPN and CDR2 SVGIG (reference sequence). V was clipped by 7 bases and J by 3 bases, with 16 bases between them. This CDR3 is 13 amino acids long. In nucleotides, the CDR3 is TGTGCCTTCACTCGGGAACCCCACTACGAGCAGTACTTC. This gives the protein CAFTREPHYEQYF.

The chain employs TRBV2 and TRBJ2-1; 15 nucleotides match TRBD2. V was pared by 6 bases and J by 5 bases, with 5 bases of the junction left unmatched. In germline, CDR1 is SNHLY, CDR2 FYNNEI. The CDR3 is 16 residues long. The CDR3 sequence: CASRGTSGRRNNEQFF. The DNA for the CDR3 is TGTGCCAGCAGGGGGACTAGCGGGAGGCGGAACAATGAGCAGTTCTTC.

The chain couples TRBV28 to TRBJ1-2; D is undetermined. Germline loops: CDR1 MDHEN, CDR2 SYDVKM. Trimming took off 10 bases at V and 2 bases at J, with 8 bases between the two ends. The CDR3 is made up of 11 amino acids. CDR3 region: CAIYGNYGYTF. The CDR3 DNA follows: TGTGCCATCTATGGCAACTATGGCTACACCTTC.

This chain joins TRBV4-3 and TRBJ1-4; D gene unclear. Trimming shortened V by 2 bases and J by 7 bases, and 8 bases separated the two germline ends. CDR1 is LGHNA, CDR2 YSLEER, per germline. CDR3 length equals 13 residues. DNA for the CDR3: TGCGCCAGCAGCCAAATGAGGACTGAAAAACTGTTTTTT. Translating it yields CASSQMRTEKLFF.

The chain has TRBV14 and TRBJ2-1, with D possibly matching TRBD2 (6 bases). V dropped 4 bases and J dropped 4 bases, with 14 bases sitting between them. CDR1 is SGHDN and CDR2 is FVKESK in the germline V gene. CDR3 length: 15 amino acids. The CDR3 DNA reads TGTGCCAGCAGCCCCCGCGGGACGCTATACAATGAGCAGTTCTTC. It codes for CASSPRGTLYNEQFF. Full variable domain (missing parts from reference TRBV14 and TRBJ2-1): EAGVTQFPSHSVIEKGQTVTLRCDPISGHDNLYWYRRVMGKEIKFLLHFVKESKQDESGMPNNRFLAERTGGTYSTLKVQPAELEDSGVYFCASSPRGTLYNEQFFGPGTRLTVL.

This clonotype was observed a single time. This chain links TRBV20-1 with TRBJ1-5; TRBD1 matches at 9 bases. The germline gives CDR1 DFQATT, CDR2 SNEGSKA (reference sequence). The CDR3 covers 12 residues. Germline trimming cut 6 bases from V and 5 bases from J; bases unmatched to any gene: 2. CDR3 sequence (DNA): TGCAGTGCCCGGGACAGGGATCAGCCCCAGCATTTT. This translates into CSARDRDQPQHF.

The rearrangement links TRBV3-1 to TRBJ2-5; D perhaps matches TRBD2 (6 bases). Germline V CDR1 and CDR2: LGHDT, YNNKEL (reference sequence). This CDR3 has 15 amino acids. The V gene lost 1 base and the J gene lost 3 bases, with 12 bases spanning the gap. Here the CDR3 DNA reads TGTGCCAGCAGCCAAGCGACTAGGACCAAAGAGACCCAGTACTTC. Translation: CASSQATRTKETQYF.

The chain uses TRBV21-1 and TRBJ2-2; TRBD1 is the table's D call and was not checked against the DNA. TRBV21-1 is termed a pseudogene. The length of the CDR3 is 15 residues. CDR3: CASSSGTDNTGELFF. DNA of the CDR3: TGTGCCAGCAGCTCCGGGACAGATAACACCGGGGAGCTGTTTTTT.

The genes are TRBV20-1 and TRBJ1-1; 9 nucleotides match TRBD1. The CDR3 is 13 residues long. Germline-derived CDR1 and CDR2 are DFQATT and SNEGSKA (reference sequence). With V trimmed by 5 bases and J by 7 bases, 8 bases remained unmatched. The CDR3 protein is CSAGDRVGSEAFF. The CDR3, as DNA: TGCAGTGCTGGGGACAGGGTAGGAAGTGAAGCTTTCTTT.

This clonotype has just one count. The V gene is TRBV7-2, the J gene TRBJ2-3; 7 bases line up with TRBD2. The CDR3 has 14 amino acids. Germline loops: CDR1 SGHTA, CDR2 FQGNSA. V dropped 5 bases and J dropped 5; count of bases not matched to a gene: 7. The CDR3 coding sequence is TGTGCCAGCAGCGAGGGACTATTGGGAGATACGCAGTATTTT. Its translation is CASSEGLLGDTQYF.